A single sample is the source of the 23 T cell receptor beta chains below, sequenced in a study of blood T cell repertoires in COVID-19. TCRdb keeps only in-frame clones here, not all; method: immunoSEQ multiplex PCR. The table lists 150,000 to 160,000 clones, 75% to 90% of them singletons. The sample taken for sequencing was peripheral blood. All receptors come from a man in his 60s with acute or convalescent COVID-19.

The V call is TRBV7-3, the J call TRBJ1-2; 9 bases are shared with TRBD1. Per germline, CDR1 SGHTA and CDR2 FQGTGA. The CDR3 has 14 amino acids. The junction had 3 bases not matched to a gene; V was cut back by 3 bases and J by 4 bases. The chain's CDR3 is CASSLTGGIYGYTF. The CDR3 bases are TGTGCCAGCAGCTTGACAGGGGGAATCTATGGCTACACCTTC.

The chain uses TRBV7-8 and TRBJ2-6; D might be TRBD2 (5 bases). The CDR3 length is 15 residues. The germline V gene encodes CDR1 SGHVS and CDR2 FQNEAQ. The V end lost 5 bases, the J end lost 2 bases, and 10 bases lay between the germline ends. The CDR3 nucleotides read TGTGCCAGCAGCCGAGGAGGAACTGGGGCCAACGTCCTGACTTTC. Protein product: CASSRGGTGANVLTF. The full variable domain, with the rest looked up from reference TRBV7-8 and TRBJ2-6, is GAGVSQSPRYKVAKRGQDVALRCDPISGHVSLFWYQQALGQGPEFLTYFQNEAQLDKSGLPSDRFFAERPEGSVSTLKIQRTQQEDSAVYLCASSRGGTGANVLTFGAGSRLTVL.

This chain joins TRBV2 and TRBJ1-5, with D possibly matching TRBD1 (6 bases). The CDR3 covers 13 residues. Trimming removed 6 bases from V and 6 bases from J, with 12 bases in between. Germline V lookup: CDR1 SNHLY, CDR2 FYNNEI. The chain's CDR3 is CASRGQLGQPQHF. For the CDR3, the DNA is TGTGCCAGCAGGGGACAATTGGGTCAGCCCCAGCATTTT.

The CDR3 region is CASSLGQGTGYTF. The DNA for the CDR3 is TGTGCCAGCAGCTTAGGGCAGGGTACCGGCTACACCTTC. V usage is TRBV7-2 and J usage is TRBJ1-2, with D perhaps matching TRBD1 (5 bases). The CDR3 is made up of 13 amino acids. The V gene lost 1 base and the J gene lost 8 bases, with 11 bases spanning the gap. Per germline, CDR1 SGHTA and CDR2 FQGNSA.

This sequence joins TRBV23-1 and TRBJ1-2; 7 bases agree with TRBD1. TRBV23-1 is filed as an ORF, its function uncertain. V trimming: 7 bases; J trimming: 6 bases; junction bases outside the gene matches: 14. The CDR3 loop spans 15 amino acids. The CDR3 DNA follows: TGCGCCAGCACCCCAGCGACAGGGAGGTTGGATGGCTACACCTTC. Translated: CASTPATGRLDGYTF.

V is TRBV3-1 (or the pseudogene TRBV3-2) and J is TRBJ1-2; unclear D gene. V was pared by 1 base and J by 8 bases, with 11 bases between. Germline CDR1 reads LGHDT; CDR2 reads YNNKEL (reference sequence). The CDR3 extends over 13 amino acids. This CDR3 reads CASSQGPGNGYTF. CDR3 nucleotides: TGTGCCAGCAGCCAAGGGCCAGGAAACGGCTACACCTTC.

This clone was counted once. The CDR3, as DNA: TGTGCCAGTAGCCTGGCAAATCAGCCCCAGCATTTT. Translating gives CASSLANQPQHF. The chain employs TRBV19 and TRBJ1-5; D not resolved. The V gene's germline CDR1 is LNHDA and CDR2 SQIVND (reference sequence). The CDR3 is made up of 12 amino acids. Trimming removed 6 bases at V and 4 bases at J, with 7 bases between.

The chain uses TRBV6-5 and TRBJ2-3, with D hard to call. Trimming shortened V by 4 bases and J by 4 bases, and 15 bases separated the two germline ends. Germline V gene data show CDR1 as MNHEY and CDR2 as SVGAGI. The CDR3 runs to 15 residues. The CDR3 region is CASSFGTPSADTQYF. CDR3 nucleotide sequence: TGTGCCAGCAGTTTTGGCACCCCAAGTGCAGATACGCAGTATTTT.

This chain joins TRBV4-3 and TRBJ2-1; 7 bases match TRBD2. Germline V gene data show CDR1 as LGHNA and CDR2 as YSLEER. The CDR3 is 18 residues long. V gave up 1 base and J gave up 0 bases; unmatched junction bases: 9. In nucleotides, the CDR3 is TGCGCCAGCAGCCAAGGTTACCCGAGCGGGGTCTCCTACAATGAGCAGTTCTTC. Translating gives CASSQGYPSGVSYNEQFF.

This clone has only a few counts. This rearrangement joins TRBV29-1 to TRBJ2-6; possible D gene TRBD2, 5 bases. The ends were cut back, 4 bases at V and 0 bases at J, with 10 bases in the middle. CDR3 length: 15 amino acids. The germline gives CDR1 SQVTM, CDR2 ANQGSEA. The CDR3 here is CSVALGSSGANVLTF. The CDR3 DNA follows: TGCAGCGTTGCTTTGGGGAGCTCTGGGGCCAACGTCCTGACTTTC.

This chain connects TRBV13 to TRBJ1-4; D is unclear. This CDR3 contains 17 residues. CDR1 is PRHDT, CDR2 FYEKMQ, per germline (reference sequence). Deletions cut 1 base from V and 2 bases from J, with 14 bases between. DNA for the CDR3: TGTGCCAGCAGCTTAGTCGGTCTCGAGGGCACTAATGAAAAACTGTTTTTT. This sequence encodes CASSLVGLEGTNEKLFF.

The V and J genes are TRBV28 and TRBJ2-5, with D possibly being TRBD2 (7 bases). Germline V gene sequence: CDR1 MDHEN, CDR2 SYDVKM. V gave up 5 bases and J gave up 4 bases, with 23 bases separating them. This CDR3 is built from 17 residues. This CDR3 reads CASSPTPGGGASETQYF. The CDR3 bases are TGTGCCAGCAGTCCTACCCCGGGCGGGGGCGCGTCAGAGACCCAGTACTTC.

The CDR3 reads CASRLGGAADSPLHF. CDR3 nucleotide sequence: TGTGCCAGCCGACTAGGGGGGGCAGCGGATTCACCCCTCCACTTT. The gene calls are TRBV5-4 and TRBJ1-6; perhaps TRBD1 as D (6 bases). Trimming took 7 bases from V and 8 from J, leaving 19 bases between them. The CDR3 extends over 15 amino acids. CDR1 and CDR2 from the germline V gene are SGHNT and YYREEE (reference sequence).

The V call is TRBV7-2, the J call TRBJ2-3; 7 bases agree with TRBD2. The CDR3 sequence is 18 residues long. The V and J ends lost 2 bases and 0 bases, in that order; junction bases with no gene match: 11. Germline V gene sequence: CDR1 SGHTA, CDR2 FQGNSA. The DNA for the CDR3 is TGTGCCAGCAGCTTACTCCGACCTAGCGGATACAGCACAGATACGCAGTATTTT. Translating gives CASSLLRPSGYSTDTQYF.

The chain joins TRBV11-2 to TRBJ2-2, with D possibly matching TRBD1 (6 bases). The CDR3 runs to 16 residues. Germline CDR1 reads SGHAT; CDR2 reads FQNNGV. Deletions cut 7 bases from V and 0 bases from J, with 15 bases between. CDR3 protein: CASTSLRQANTGELFF. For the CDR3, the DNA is TGTGCCAGCACCTCCCTCCGACAGGCGAACACCGGGGAGCTGTTTTTT.

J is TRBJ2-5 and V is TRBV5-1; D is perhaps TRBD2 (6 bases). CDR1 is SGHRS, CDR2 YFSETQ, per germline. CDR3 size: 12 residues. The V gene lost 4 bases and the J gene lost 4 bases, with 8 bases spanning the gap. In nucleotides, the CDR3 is TGCGCCAGCAGCACCGGGAGAGAGACCCAGTACTTC. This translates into CASSTGRETQYF. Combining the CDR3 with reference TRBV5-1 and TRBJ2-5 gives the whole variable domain KAGVTQTPRYLIKTRGQQVTLSCSPISGHRSVSWYQQTPGQGLQFLFEYFSETQRNKGNFPGRFSGRQFSNSRSEMNVSTLELGDSALYLCASSTGRETQYFGPGTRLLVL.

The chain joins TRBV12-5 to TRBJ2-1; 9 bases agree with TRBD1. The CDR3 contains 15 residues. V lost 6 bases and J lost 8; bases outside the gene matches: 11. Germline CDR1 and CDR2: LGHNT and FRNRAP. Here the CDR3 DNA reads TGTGCTAGTGGCCGACCGGGACAGGGTACATATGAGCAGTTCTTC. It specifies CASGRPGQGTYEQFF.

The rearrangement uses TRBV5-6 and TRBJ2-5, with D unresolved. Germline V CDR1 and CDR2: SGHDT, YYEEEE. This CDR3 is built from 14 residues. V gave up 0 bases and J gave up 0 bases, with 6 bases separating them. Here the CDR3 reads CASSLVGYQETQYF. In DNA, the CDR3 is TGTGCCAGCAGCTTGGTCGGGTACCAAGAGACCCAGTACTTC.

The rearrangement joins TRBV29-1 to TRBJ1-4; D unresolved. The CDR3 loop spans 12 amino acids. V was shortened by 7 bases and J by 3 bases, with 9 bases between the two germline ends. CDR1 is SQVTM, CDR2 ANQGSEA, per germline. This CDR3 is CSARRPNEKLFF. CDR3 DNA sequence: TGCAGCGCCAGGAGGCCTAATGAAAAACTGTTTTTT.

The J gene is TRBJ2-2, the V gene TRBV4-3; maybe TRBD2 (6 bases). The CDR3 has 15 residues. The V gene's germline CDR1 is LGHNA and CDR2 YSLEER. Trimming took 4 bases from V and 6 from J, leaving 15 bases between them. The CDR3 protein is CASSPRLASAGELFF. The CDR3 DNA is TGCGCCAGCAGCCCGAGGCTAGCGAGCGCCGGGGAGCTGTTTTTT.

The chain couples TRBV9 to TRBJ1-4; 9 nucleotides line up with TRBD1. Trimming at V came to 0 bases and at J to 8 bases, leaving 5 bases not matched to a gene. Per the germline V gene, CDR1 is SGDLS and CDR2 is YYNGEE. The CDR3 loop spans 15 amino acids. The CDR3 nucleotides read TGTGCCAGCAGCGTAGGGACAGGGGCAGGAGAAAAACTGTTTTTT. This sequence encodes CASSVGTGAGEKLFF.

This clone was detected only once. CDR3 amino acids: CASSQASGSPGELFF. In DNA form, the CDR3 reads TGTGCCAGCAGCCAAGCCTCAGGGTCCCCCGGGGAGCTGTTTTTT. The V and J genes are TRBV4-2 and TRBJ2-2; perhaps TRBD1 as D (5 bases). The CDR3 loop spans 15 amino acids. Trimming removed 1 base at V and 6 bases at J, with 12 bases between. In germline, CDR1 is LGHNA, CDR2 YNFKEQ.

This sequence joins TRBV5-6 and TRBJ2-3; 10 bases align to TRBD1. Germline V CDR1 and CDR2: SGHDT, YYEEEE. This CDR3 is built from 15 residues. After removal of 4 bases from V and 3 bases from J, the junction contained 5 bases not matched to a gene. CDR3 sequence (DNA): TGTGCCAGCAGCACCGGACAGGGGGGGACAGATACGCAGTATTTT. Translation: CASSTGQGGTDTQYF. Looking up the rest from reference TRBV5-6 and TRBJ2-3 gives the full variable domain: DAGVTQSPTHLIKTRGQQVTLRCSPKSGHDTVSWYQQALGQGPQFIFQYYEEEERQRGNFPDRFSGHQFPNYSSELNVNALLLGDSALYLCASSTGQGGTDTQYFGPGTRLTVL.